These T cell receptor beta chains were read from a single sample in a study of blood T cell repertoires in COVID-19. The assay was immunoSEQ multiplex PCR, and TCRdb's table has in-frame clones only and misses some. The sample carries roughly 250,000 clones, less than 85% recorded once. The sample consisted of peripheral blood. All receptors derive from an elderly woman with active or convalescent COVID-19. The CDR3 runs from the conserved cysteine through the conserved F or W. Each record gives: clone size, D gene, J gene, V gene, CDR3 protein, CDR3 DNA. The D gene is left open where the match is weak. Where a row states a size, it is once, few, many or the class of an expanded clone; other rows omit it.

clone_size: NA; d_call: NA; j_call: TRBJ1-4; v_call: TRBV2; cdr3_aa: CASRPFQGSEKLFF; cdr3_nt: TGTGCCAGCAGGCCTTTCCAAGGGAGTGAAAAACTGTTTTTT
clone_size: NA; d_call: NA; j_call: TRBJ2-3; v_call: TRBV28; cdr3_aa: CASSSPGSPHSDTQYF; cdr3_nt: TGTGCCAGCAGTTCCCCCGGTAGTCCTCACAGTGATACGCAGTATTTT
clone_size: once; d_call: NA; j_call: TRBJ1-2; v_call: TRBV7-9; cdr3_aa: CASSQGMDGYTF; cdr3_nt: TGTGCCAGCAGCCAGGGAATGGATGGCTACACCTTC
clone_size: NA; d_call: NA; j_call: TRBJ2-3; v_call: TRBV30; cdr3_aa: CAWSPDTDTQYF; cdr3_nt: TGTGCCTGGAGTCCAGACACAGATACGCAGTATTTT
clone_size: NA; d_call: TRBD2; j_call: TRBJ2-3; v_call: TRBV5-4; cdr3_aa: CASSETSGITDTQYF; cdr3_nt: TGTGCCAGCAGCGAAACTAGCGGGATAACAGATACGCAGTATTTT
clone_size: NA; d_call: TRBD1; j_call: TRBJ1-4; v_call: TRBV9; cdr3_aa: CASSPSTGARHEKLFF; cdr3_nt: TGTGCCAGCTCTCCATCTACAGGGGCCAGACATGAAAAACTGTTTTTT
clone_size: NA; d_call: TRBD2; j_call: TRBJ2-1; v_call: TRBV3-1/TRBV3-2; cdr3_aa: CASSPGLAAYNEQFF; cdr3_nt: TGTGCCAGCAGCCCGGGACTAGCGGCGTACAATGAGCAGTTCTTC
clone_size: NA; d_call: NA; j_call: TRBJ2-3; v_call: TRBV10-2; cdr3_aa: CASRRGFTDTQYF; cdr3_nt: TGCGCCAGCAGGCGGGGCTTCACAGATACGCAGTATTTT
clone_size: NA; d_call: TRBD1; j_call: TRBJ2-2; v_call: TRBV5-1; cdr3_aa: CASRAGTGVSSGELFF; cdr3_nt: TGCGCCAGCAGAGCCGGGACAGGGGTTAGTAGCGGGGAGCTGTTTTTT
clone_size: NA; d_call: TRBD1; j_call: TRBJ1-2; v_call: TRBV11-2; cdr3_aa: CASSLGQNYGYTF; cdr3_nt: TGTGCCAGCAGCTTGGGACAGAACTATGGCTACACCTTC
clone_size: NA; d_call: TRBD2; j_call: TRBJ2-1; v_call: TRBV18; cdr3_aa: CASSRNQRELGFF; cdr3_nt: TGTGCCAGCTCTCGGAACCAGCGGGAGCTGGGGTTCTTC
clone_size: NA; d_call: NA; j_call: TRBJ1-4; v_call: TRBV3-1/TRBV3-2; cdr3_aa: CASSPLSREKLFF; cdr3_nt: TGTGCCAGCAGCCCCTTGTCCAGGGAAAAACTGTTTTTT
clone_size: NA; d_call: TRBD1; j_call: TRBJ2-3; v_call: TRBV24-1; cdr3_aa: CATSDPGQGAPTDTQYF; cdr3_nt: TGTGCCACCAGTGACCCGGGACAGGGGGCACCCACAGATACGCAGTATTTT
clone_size: few; d_call: TRBD1; j_call: TRBJ2-5; v_call: TRBV5-4; cdr3_aa: CASSLTGVETQYF; cdr3_nt: TGTGCCAGCAGCCTAACAGGGGTGGAGACCCAGTACTTC
clone_size: NA; d_call: NA; j_call: TRBJ2-1; v_call: TRBV27; cdr3_aa: CASRRSSSSSYNEQFF; cdr3_nt: TGTGCCAGCCGTAGATCCTCCTCAAGTTCCTACAATGAGCAGTTCTTC
clone_size: NA; d_call: NA; j_call: TRBJ1-5; v_call: TRBV19; cdr3_aa: CASSTRQYHSNQPQHF; cdr3_nt: TGTGCCAGTAGTACCCGACAGTATCATAGCAATCAGCCCCAGCATTTT
clone_size: NA; d_call: TRBD1; j_call: TRBJ1-5; v_call: TRBV28; cdr3_aa: CASMGQSEQPQHF; cdr3_nt: TGTGCCAGCATGGGACAGTCCGAACAGCCCCAGCATTTT
clone_size: NA; d_call: NA; j_call: TRBJ1-2; v_call: TRBV29-1; cdr3_aa: CSVERNYGYTF; cdr3_nt: TGCAGCGTTGAACGTAACTATGGCTACACCTTC
clone_size: NA; d_call: NA; j_call: TRBJ1-2; v_call: TRBV5-1; cdr3_aa: CASSPYGAGKLNYGYTF; cdr3_nt: TGCGCCAGCAGTCCCTACGGAGCAGGGAAGCTAAACTATGGCTACACCTTC
clone_size: NA; d_call: NA; j_call: TRBJ1-2; v_call: TRBV6-1; cdr3_aa: CASSDLDYGYTF; cdr3_nt: TGTGCCAGCAGTGATTTAGACTATGGCTACACCTTC
clone_size: NA; d_call: TRBD2; j_call: TRBJ2-3; v_call: TRBV12-3/TRBV12-4; cdr3_aa: CASLLAGTDTQYF; cdr3_nt: TGTGCCAGCCTACTAGCGGGCACAGATACGCAGTATTTT
clone_size: NA; d_call: TRBD1; j_call: TRBJ1-3; v_call: TRBV5-4; cdr3_aa: CASSSYRQGRSGNTIYF; cdr3_nt: TGTGCCAGCAGCTCATACAGACAGGGGAGATCCGGAAACACCATATATTTT
clone_size: NA; d_call: TRBD2; j_call: TRBJ2-3; v_call: TRBV5-1; cdr3_aa: CASSLPTSGGSADTQYF; cdr3_nt: TGCGCCAGCAGCCTCCCGACTAGCGGGGGGTCAGCAGATACGCAGTATTTT
clone_size: many; d_call: NA; j_call: TRBJ1-1; v_call: TRBV12-3/TRBV12-4; cdr3_aa: CASSLDTYTEAFF; cdr3_nt: TGTGCCAGCAGTTTAGACACATACACTGAAGCTTTCTTT